The 21 T cell receptor beta chains in this list originate from one sample, sequenced in a study of blood T cell repertoires in COVID-19. The method was immunoSEQ multiplex PCR; TCRdb's version includes in-frame clones alone and lacks a portion of them. This repertoire shows 250,000 or so clones, more than 75% found once; its top ten account for around 1.5%. The sample comprised peripheral blood. All receptors come from a woman between 35 and 50 years old who had recovered from COVID-19.

V gene TRBV20-1 combines with J gene TRBJ1-1; the D gene is possibly TRBD1 (5 bases). Deletions cut 3 bases from V and 3 bases from J, with 11 bases between. The CDR3 has 13 residues. Germline CDR1 and CDR2: DFQATT and SNEGSKA (reference sequence). The CDR3 here is CSASETEHTEAFF. The CDR3 nucleotides are TGCAGTGCTAGTGAGACAGAACACACTGAAGCTTTCTTT.

The chain combines TRBV10-2 with TRBJ1-1; D is perhaps TRBD1 (5 bases). The germline V and J ends were trimmed by 10 bases and 0 bases, with 12 bases remaining between them. Looked up from germline, CDR1 is WSHSY and CDR2 is SAAADI. This CDR3 comprises 13 residues. This CDR3 is CATQTAMNTEAFF. The DNA of the CDR3 is TGCGCCACCCAGACAGCCATGAACACTGAAGCTTTCTTT.

This chain connects TRBV7-9 to TRBJ1-3; D gene uncertain. V was shortened by 5 bases and J by 3 bases, with 11 bases between the two germline ends. CDR1 SEHNR and CDR2 FQNEAQ come from the germline V gene (reference sequence). The length of the CDR3 is 14 residues. The CDR3: CASSNTTFGNTIYF. The CDR3 DNA sequence: TGTGCCAGCAGCAATACCACTTTTGGAAACACCATATATTTT.

The chain carries TRBV3-1 (or the pseudogene TRBV3-2) and TRBJ1-1, with TRBD1 as a possible D gene (6 bases). Trimming took off 4 bases at V and 1 base at J, with 10 bases between the two ends. CDR1 LGHDT and CDR2 YNNKEL come from the germline V gene (reference sequence). There are 14 residues in the CDR3. The CDR3 loop is CASSRGQENTEAFF. CDR3 bases: TGTGCCAGCAGCCGGGGGCAGGAGAACACTGAAGCTTTCTTT.

The chain carries TRBV24-1 and TRBJ2-5, with TRBD1 as a possible D gene (7 bases). The CDR3 is made up of 15 amino acids. V was pared by 4 bases and J by 5 bases, with 16 bases between. Germline V lookup: CDR1 KGHDR, CDR2 SFDVKD. The CDR3 sequence: CATSDPRGDGETQYF. CDR3 DNA: TGTGCCACCAGTGACCCCAGGGGGGACGGGGAGACCCAGTACTTC.

The rearrangement links TRBV18 to TRBJ2-5; tentatively, D is TRBD1 (5 bases). V was shortened by 2 bases and J by 2 bases, with 15 bases between the two germline ends. This CDR3 has 16 amino acids. Germline-derived CDR1 and CDR2 are KGHSH and LQKENI. For the CDR3, the DNA is TGTGCCAGCTCACCAGGGGCAGACCATCCACAAGAGACCCAGTACTTC. It codes for CASSPGADHPQETQYF.

The J gene is TRBJ1-2, the V gene TRBV19; D is ambiguous. The germline CDR1 and CDR2 sequences are LNHDA and SQIVND (reference sequence). Trimming removed 4 bases from V and 8 bases from J, with 20 bases in between. The CDR3 loop spans 15 amino acids. The CDR3 DNA follows: TGTGCCAGTAGTACCCTGGCAGGCCCGGATCAGGGCTACACCTTC. It encodes CASSTLAGPDQGYTF.

The genes are TRBV27 and TRBJ1-6; 9 bases are shared with TRBD1. The CDR3 covers 16 residues. V shed 3 bases, J shed 6 bases, and the junction held 6 bases outside the gene matches. Germline V CDR1 and CDR2: MNHEY, SMNVEV (reference sequence). The CDR3 DNA sequence: TGTGCCAGCAGTTTCTCCCCGGACAGGGGTAATTCACCCCTCCACTTT. Translation: CASSFSPDRGNSPLHF.

The chain combines TRBV3-1 (or the pseudogene TRBV3-2) with TRBJ2-6; TRBD1 agrees at 8 bases. This CDR3 comprises 18 residues. The germline CDR1 and CDR2 sequences are LGHDT and YNNKEL (reference sequence). Trimming removed 2 bases from V and 0 bases from J; junction bases left unmatched: 6. CDR3 residues: CASSQIYRGSSGANVLTF. The CDR3, as DNA: TGTGCCAGCAGCCAAATTTACAGGGGGTCCTCTGGGGCCAACGTCCTGACTTTC.

The chain uses TRBV30 and TRBJ2-5; 9 positions agree with TRBD1. The V gene's germline CDR1 is GTSNPN and CDR2 SVGIG (reference sequence). The CDR3 extends over 12 amino acids. CDR3: CALTGGAETQYF. In DNA form, the CDR3 reads TGTGCTTTAACAGGGGGCGCAGAGACCCAGTACTTC.

This clone was detected only a few times. J is TRBJ2-5 and V is TRBV9; TRBD1 is a possible D gene (7 bases). Trimming left V 4 bases short and J 0 bases short, with 13 bases between. The CDR3 contains 15 residues. Germline loops: CDR1 SGDLS, CDR2 YYNGEE. The CDR3 here is CASSRAGGYQETQYF. DNA of the CDR3: TGTGCCAGCAGCCGAGCAGGGGGGTACCAAGAGACCCAGTACTTC.

The rearrangement joins TRBV6-5 to TRBJ2-1, with a weak D call TRBD2 (5 bases). Germline loops: CDR1 MNHEY, CDR2 SVGAGI. The V gene lost 0 bases and the J gene lost 8 bases, with 17 bases spanning the gap. This CDR3 region has 16 residues. CDR3 DNA sequence: TGTGCCAGCAGTTACTCGGAACCGGGCCGGGGTGATGAGCAGTTCTTC. This codes for CASSYSEPGRGDEQFF.

The CDR3 nucleotides read TGTGCCAGCTCACCGGTGACAGGGGAGGGAGAGACCCAGTACTTC. Encoded protein: CASSPVTGEGETQYF. This chain joins TRBV18 and TRBJ2-5; TRBD1 is a possible D gene (8 bases). The V end lost 3 bases, the J end lost 4 bases, and 15 bases lay between the germline ends. The CDR3 length is 15 residues. Germline V gene data show CDR1 as KGHSH and CDR2 as LQKENI.

The rearrangement joins TRBV9 to TRBJ2-2; 7 bases are a match to TRBD2. Looked up from germline, CDR1 is SGDLS and CDR2 is YYNGEE. The CDR3 has 16 amino acids. V lost 4 bases and J lost 3; bases outside the gene matches: 9. The CDR3 sequence is CASSLPGGADTGELFF. CDR3 in DNA: TGTGCCAGCAGCCTCCCGGGAGGCGCTGACACCGGGGAGCTGTTTTTT.

This chain uses TRBV5-6 with TRBJ2-1; 8 bases line up with TRBD1. This CDR3 has 16 residues. CDR1 SGHDT and CDR2 YYEEEE come from the germline V gene. Unmatched junction bases numbered 12, after V lost 1 base and J lost 9 bases. The chain's CDR3 is CASSLRPGGGHGEQFF. DNA of the CDR3: TGTGCCAGCAGCTTGCGTCCAGGGGGCGGACACGGTGAGCAGTTCTTC.

The chain links TRBV2 to TRBJ2-3; 7 bases align to TRBD1. CDR1 is SNHLY and CDR2 is FYNNEI in the germline V gene. V was clipped by 8 bases and J by 0 bases; unmatched bases: 11. The CDR3 has 16 amino acids. As DNA, the CDR3 is TGTGCCAGCGGGGTCCACGGGACAGCGAGCACAGATACGCAGTATTTT. Protein product: CASGVHGTASTDTQYF.

The CDR3 DNA sequence: TGTGCCACCAGTGATGCGGGGGGGCCCAACAATGAGCAGTTCTTC. Translating it yields CATSDAGGPNNEQFF. This chain uses TRBV24-1 with TRBJ2-1; 9 bases agree with TRBD2. V gave up 3 bases and J gave up 5 bases; unmatched junction bases: 4. Germline CDR1 is KGHDR and CDR2 is SFDVKD. The CDR3 is made up of 15 amino acids.

The rearrangement joins TRBV7-9 to TRBJ1-2; TRBD1 matches at 7 bases. The CDR3 runs to 15 residues. Losses at the gene ends were 2 bases for V and 5 bases for J; bases not matched to a gene: 8. The germline gives CDR1 SEHNR, CDR2 FQNEAQ (reference sequence). The CDR3 spells CASSLTDRSRYGYTF. CDR3 sequence (DNA): TGTGCCAGCAGCTTAACGGACAGGTCTAGATATGGCTACACCTTC.

The V call is TRBV10-3, the J call TRBJ1-1, with D possibly TRBD1 on 6 matching bases. V gave up 10 bases and J gave up 3 bases, with 15 bases separating them. CDR1 is ENHRY and CDR2 is SYGVKD in the germline V gene. There are 13 residues in the CDR3. The CDR3 nucleotides read TGTGCCAGCCTGGGGGCCCTTGACACTGAAGCTTTCTTT. Translated, it gives CASLGALDTEAFF.

The rearrangement joins TRBV19 to TRBJ1-2, with D perhaps matching TRBD1 (6 bases). Germline CDR1 reads LNHDA; CDR2 reads SQIVND (reference sequence). There are 12 residues in the CDR3. V was shortened by 6 bases and J by 14 bases, with 19 bases between the two germline ends. As DNA, the CDR3 is TGTGCCAGTAGCCCTATTGGGGGGGCCGGGACCTTC. Its translation is CASSPIGGAGTF.

This sequence joins TRBV27 and TRBJ2-3; TRBD2 is a possible D gene (7 bases). Trimming removed 7 bases from V and 2 bases from J, with 10 bases in between. This CDR3 is 13 amino acids long. Germline V gene sequence: CDR1 MNHEY, CDR2 SMNVEV (reference sequence). In nucleotides, the CDR3 is TGTGCCAGCAAACGGGGGGCCACAGATACGCAGTATTTT. Translating gives CASKRGATDTQYF.